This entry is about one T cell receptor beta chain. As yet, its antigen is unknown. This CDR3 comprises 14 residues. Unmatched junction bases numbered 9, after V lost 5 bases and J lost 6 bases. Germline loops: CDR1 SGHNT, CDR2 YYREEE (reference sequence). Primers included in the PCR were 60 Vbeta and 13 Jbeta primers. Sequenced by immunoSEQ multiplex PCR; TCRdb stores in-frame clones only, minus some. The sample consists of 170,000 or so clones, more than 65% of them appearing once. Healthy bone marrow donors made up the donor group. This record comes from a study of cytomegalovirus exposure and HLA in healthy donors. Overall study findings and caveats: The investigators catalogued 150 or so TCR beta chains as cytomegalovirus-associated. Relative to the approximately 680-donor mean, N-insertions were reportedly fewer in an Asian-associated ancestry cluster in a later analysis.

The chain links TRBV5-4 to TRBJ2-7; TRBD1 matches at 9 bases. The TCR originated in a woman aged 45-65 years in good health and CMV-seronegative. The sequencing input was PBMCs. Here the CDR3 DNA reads TGTGCCAGCAGATTGAAGGGACAGGGATCCGAGCAGTACTTC. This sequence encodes CASRLKGQGSEQYF.